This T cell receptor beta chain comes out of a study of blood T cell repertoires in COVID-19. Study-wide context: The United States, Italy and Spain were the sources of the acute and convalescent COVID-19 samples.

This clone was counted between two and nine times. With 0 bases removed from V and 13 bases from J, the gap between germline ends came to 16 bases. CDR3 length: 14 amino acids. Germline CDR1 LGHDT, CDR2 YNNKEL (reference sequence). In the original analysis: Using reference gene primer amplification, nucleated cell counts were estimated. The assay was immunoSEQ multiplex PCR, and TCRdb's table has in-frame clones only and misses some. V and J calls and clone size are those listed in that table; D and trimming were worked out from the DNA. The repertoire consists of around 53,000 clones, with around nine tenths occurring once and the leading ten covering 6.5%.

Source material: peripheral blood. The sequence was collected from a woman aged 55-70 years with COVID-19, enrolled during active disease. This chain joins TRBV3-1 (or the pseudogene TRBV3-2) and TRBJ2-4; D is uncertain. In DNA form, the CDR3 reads TGTGCCAGCAGCCAAGAGGTACGCGGCTCAAGGCAGTACTTC. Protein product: CASSQEVRGSRQYF.